Listed here are 14 T cell receptor beta chains from one sample, sequenced in a study of T-cell memory formation after mild COVID-19. TCRdb itself ran the 5' RACE reads through MiXCR, one entry per CDR3 protein. This sample has around 500,000 distinct CDR3 sequences, with about 20% found just once. Sequenced sample: PBMCs or a T cell subset sorted from them (not recorded which). These receptors all come from an adult woman who had mild COVID-19 (a few samples of this study predate the infection). Cell type and time point are not known.

The chain is built from TRBV18 and TRBJ1-1; D ambiguous. Germline CDR1 and CDR2: KGHSH and LQKENI. The CDR3 length is 13 residues. The V gene lost 2 bases and the J gene lost 7 bases, with 11 bases spanning the gap. CDR3 residues: CASSPDSRVEAFF. CDR3 nucleotides: TGTGCCAGCTCACCAGATTCGAGGGTTGAAGCTTTCTTT.

The table lists this clonotype with a few counts. The chain employs TRBV2 and TRBJ1-4; tentatively, D is TRBD1 (5 bases). V lost 8 bases, J lost 4 bases, and 11 bases lay in between. This CDR3 has 13 amino acids. Germline CDR1 SNHLY, CDR2 FYNNEI. This chain's CDR3 is CASRDSFNEKLFF. The DNA of the CDR3 is TGTGCCAGCCGGGACTCCTTTAATGAAAAACTGTTTTTT.

This clonotype was detected a few times. The rearrangement uses TRBV5-1 and TRBJ2-7; 8 nucleotides align to TRBD1. Germline V gene sequence: CDR1 SGHRS, CDR2 YFSETQ. J lost 2 bases, V lost 2 bases, and 12 bases had no gene match. The length of the CDR3 is 17 residues. The CDR3 region has the DNA TGCGCCAGCAGCTTTTATAGTACGCGACAGGGGACCTACGAGCAGTACTTC. Translating gives CASSFYSTRQGTYEQYF. The full variable domain, in which reference TRBV5-1 and TRBJ2-7 provide the parts outside the CDR3, is KAGVTQTPRYLIKTRGQQVTLSCSPISGHRSVSWYQQTPGQGLQFLFEYFSETQRNKGNFPGRFSGRQFSNSRSEMNVSTLELGDSALYLCASSFYSTRQGTYEQYFGPGTRLTVT.

In this sample, this clonotype turned up a few times. The chain links TRBV27 to TRBJ2-1; 9 bases line up with TRBD2. The CDR3 spans 16 residues. Trimming cost V 2 bases and J 9 bases; bases outside gene matches: 11. Germline V gene data show CDR1 as MNHEY and CDR2 as SMNVEV (reference sequence). CDR3 sequence (DNA): TGTGCCAGCAGTTTACCACCGGGACTAGCTGTAAGTGAGCAGTTCTTC. It translates to CASSLPPGLAVSEQFF.

There are a few counts of this clonotype. The genes are TRBV27 and TRBJ1-5; no firm D call. V was pared by 3 bases and J by 7 bases, with 10 bases between. Per germline, CDR1 MNHEY and CDR2 SMNVEV (reference sequence). The CDR3 is made up of 13 amino acids. The CDR3: CASSFRVRQPQHF. CDR3 DNA: TGTGCCAGCAGTTTTCGTGTTCGCCAGCCCCAGCATTTT.

The sample holds a few counts of this clonotype. The genes are TRBV2 and TRBJ2-1; perhaps TRBD1 as D (5 bases). This CDR3 has 15 residues. Germline values: CDR1 SNHLY, CDR2 FYNNEI. The V gene lost 3 bases and the J gene lost 5 bases, with 14 bases spanning the gap. This chain's CDR3 is CASSDISGIHNEQFF. In nucleotides, the CDR3 is TGTGCCAGCAGTGATATATCAGGGATCCACAATGAGCAGTTCTTC.

The table lists this clonotype with a few counts. The chain couples TRBV6-2 or TRBV6-3 to TRBJ2-1; D may be TRBD1 (5 bases). Trimming left V 6 bases short and J 8 bases short, with 14 bases between. The V gene's germline CDR1 is MNHEY and CDR2 SVGEGT. This CDR3 has 13 amino acids. DNA for the CDR3: TGTGCCAGCAGGGCTGACAGTCTCGATGAGCAGTTCTTC. It encodes CASRADSLDEQFF.

Many counts were recorded for this clonotype. The V gene is TRBV5-1, the J gene TRBJ2-1; the D gene could be TRBD1 or TRBD2 (5 bases each). V dropped 4 bases and J dropped 8 bases, with 25 bases sitting between them. Germline V gene lookup returns CDR1 SGHRS and CDR2 YFSETQ. The CDR3 runs to 17 residues. This CDR3 is CASSRGNTGGGLDEQFF. CDR3 bases: TGCGCCAGCAGCAGGGGAAACACGGGCGGAGGTTTGGATGAGCAGTTCTTC.

This chain joins TRBV11-2 and TRBJ1-1, with D tentatively TRBD1 (6 bases). Germline V lookup: CDR1 SGHAT, CDR2 FQNNGV. The V end lost 5 bases, the J end lost 6 bases, and 16 bases lay between the germline ends. This CDR3 comprises 14 residues. The CDR3 DNA follows: TGTGCCAGCAGCCGGGGACAACCGTTCCCTGAAGCTTTCTTT. Amino acid sequence: CASSRGQPFPEAFF.

This clonotype was counted a single time. CDR3 sequence reads: CASSPGRIQPQHF. The CDR3 DNA reads TGTGCCAGCAGTCCGGGACGGATACAGCCCCAGCATTTT. This sequence joins TRBV2 and TRBJ1-5, with D possibly being TRBD1 (5 bases). Germline assignment: CDR1 SNHLY and CDR2 FYNNEI. Trimming pared 5 bases from V and 7 bases from J, leaving 12 bases between. The CDR3 has 13 residues.

This CDR3 reads CASSRREEFF. In nucleotides, the CDR3 is TGTGCCAGCAGCAGGAGGGAGGAGTTCTTC. The chain combines TRBV7-2 with TRBJ2-1, with D possibly matching TRBD2 (6 bases). CDR1 and CDR2 (germline): SGHTA, FQGNSA. The CDR3 length is 10 residues. V gave up 5 bases and J gave up 14 bases, with 10 bases separating them.

This clonotype occurred a few times. The chain couples TRBV7-2 to TRBJ2-1; a possible D gene is TRBD2 (6 bases). The CDR3 runs 15 residues. Trimming left V 5 bases short and J 8 bases short, with 19 bases between. Germline CDR1 and CDR2: SGHTA and FQGNSA. The CDR3 loop reads CASSRLTGVVDEQFF. The CDR3 coding sequence is TGTGCCAGCAGCCGCCTAACGGGGGTGGTTGATGAGCAGTTCTTC.

At least ten counts were recorded for this clonotype. The chain links TRBV7-2 to TRBJ2-3; 11 bases line up with TRBD2. There are 16 residues in the CDR3. V lost 5 bases and J lost 1; bases outside the gene matches: 5. Germline CDR1 SGHTA, CDR2 FQGNSA. CDR3 region: CASSRSGGARTDTQYF. The CDR3 bases are TGTGCCAGCAGCCGTAGCGGGGGGGCACGCACAGATACGCAGTATTTT.

J is TRBJ2-7 and V is TRBV4-1; D remains ambiguous. CDR1 is MGHRA and CDR2 is YSYEKL in the germline V gene. V was trimmed by 3 bases and J by 3 bases, leaving 21 bases between them. The CDR3 is 17 amino acids. The CDR3 loop reads CASSQSESLVADYEQYF. The CDR3 region has the DNA TGCGCCAGCAGCCAGTCGGAGTCCCTAGTTGCAGACTACGAGCAGTACTTC.